This entry lists 19 T cell receptor beta chains sequenced from one sample in a study of blood T cell repertoires in COVID-19. Assay: immunoSEQ multiplex PCR; the TCRdb copy retains only in-frame clones and omits some. The sample shows some 340,000 clones, approximately 87% of them seen only once. Sample: PBMCs or T cells enriched from blood (not recorded which). The receptors shown here come from a woman younger than 45 who had recovered from COVID-19.

This chain uses TRBV12-5 with TRBJ2-2, with D maybe TRBD1 (5 bases). The CDR3 spans 14 residues. Trimming removed 5 bases at V and 1 base at J, with 8 bases between. Per germline, CDR1 LGHNT and CDR2 FRNRAP. Here the CDR3 DNA reads TGTGCTAGTGGTCCGACAGAGAACACCGGGGAGCTGTTTTTT. It encodes CASGPTENTGELFF.

This clone appeared a few times. This chain links TRBV5-1 with TRBJ1-1; no clear D gene. Germline loops: CDR1 SGHRS, CDR2 YFSETQ. Trimming removed 4 bases at V and 6 bases at J, with 16 bases between. The CDR3 consists of 14 residues. CDR3 coding DNA: TGCGCCAGCAGCCCGAGGGCCACCGACGCTGAAGCTTTCTTT. Protein product: CASSPRATDAEAFF.

The chain uses TRBV21-1 and TRBJ1-4; the D call of TRBD1 is as the table states it, not checked on the DNA. TRBV21-1 represents a pseudogene. The CDR3 is 16 residues long. As DNA, the CDR3 is TGTGCCAGCAGCCTGACAGGGGATGCAACTAATGAAAAACTGTTTTTT. As protein: CASSLTGDATNEKLFF.

This sequence joins TRBV6-5 and TRBJ2-7; maybe TRBD2 (6 bases). Per germline, CDR1 MNHEY and CDR2 SVGAGI. The germline V and J ends were trimmed by 0 bases and 2 bases, with 14 bases remaining between them. The CDR3 has 16 amino acids. In DNA form, the CDR3 reads TGTGCCAGCAGTTACTCGAGGACCAGACTAGCCTACGAGCAGTACTTC. Protein: CASSYSRTRLAYEQYF.

The chain joins TRBV3-1 (or the pseudogene TRBV3-2) to TRBJ2-2; no reliable D call. The CDR3 covers 14 residues. Germline V lookup: CDR1 LGHDT, CDR2 YNNKEL (reference sequence). The V and J ends lost 1 base and 4 bases respectively, with 7 bases between them. CDR3 DNA sequence: TGTGCCAGCAGCCAAGGTCTGGCCACCGGGGAGCTGTTTTTT. It translates to CASSQGLATGELFF.

The CDR3 DNA is TGTGCCAGCAGCTGGGCAGGGGGAGAATATGGCTACACCTTC. Amino acids: CASSWAGGEYGYTF. The chain joins TRBV5-4 to TRBJ1-2, with 7 bases fitting TRBD1. Looked up from germline, CDR1 is SGHNT and CDR2 is YYREEE (reference sequence). Germline trimming cut 3 bases from V and 5 bases from J; bases unmatched to any gene: 7. The CDR3 extends over 14 amino acids.

The CDR3: CASSSPRGNQPQHF. CDR3 bases: TGTGCCAGCAGCTCGCCGAGGGGCAATCAGCCCCAGCATTTT. V usage is TRBV5-6 and J usage is TRBJ1-5; D is ambiguous. This CDR3 spans 14 amino acids. The germline V and J ends were trimmed by 3 bases and 2 bases, with 9 bases remaining between them. CDR1 and CDR2 (germline): SGHDT, YYEEEE.

This clone was seen just once. The rearrangement joins TRBV9 to TRBJ2-5; 7 nucleotides agree with TRBD2. CDR3 length equals 13 residues. Germline CDR1 reads SGDLS; CDR2 reads YYNGEE. The ends lost 3 bases at V and 5 bases at J; junction bases unmatched: 4. The CDR3 here is CASSDTSAETQYF. Written as DNA, the CDR3 is TGTGCCAGCAGCGATACTAGCGCCGAGACCCAGTACTTC.

The chain employs TRBV6-5 and TRBJ2-7, with 7 bases aligning to TRBD1. The CDR3 consists of 15 residues. V was pared by 0 bases and J by 3 bases, with 5 bases of the junction left unmatched. CDR1 is MNHEY and CDR2 is SVGAGI in the germline V gene. This chain's CDR3 is CASSYSTGRNYEQYF. CDR3 nucleotide sequence: TGTGCCAGCAGTTACTCGACAGGGCGGAACTACGAGCAGTACTTC.

The CDR3 sequence: CASSRQGSGNTIYF. The CDR3 nucleotides read TGTGCCAGCAGCCGACAGGGTAGTGGAAACACCATATATTTT. The genes are TRBV4-2 and TRBJ1-3; the match to TRBD1 covers 7 bases. The V gene end was trimmed by 4 bases and the J gene end by 3 bases; junction bases not matched to a gene: 3. Germline V gene sequence: CDR1 LGHNA, CDR2 YNFKEQ. The CDR3 covers 14 residues.

The rearrangement links TRBV12-2 to TRBJ1-4; TRBD1, the table's D call, was not compared with the DNA. TRBV12-2 is noted as a pseudogene. The CDR3 covers 15 residues. The CDR3, as DNA: TGTGCAAGTCGCTTCACGCACACGTTGAATGAAAAACTGTTTTTT. The encoded protein is CASRFTHTLNEKLFF.

The chain recombines TRBV19 with TRBJ1-1, with a possible D match to TRBD1 (5 bases). Germline CDR1 and CDR2: LNHDA and SQIVND (reference sequence). The CDR3 contains 12 residues. Trimming shortened V by 9 bases and J by 8 bases, and 16 bases separated the two germline ends. CDR3 sequence (DNA): TGTGCCAGCCGACAGCCTCCTGGGGAAGCTTTCTTT. Protein: CASRQPPGEAFF. The full variable domain, its missing parts supplied by reference TRBV19 and TRBJ1-1, is DGGITQSPKYLFRKEGQNVTLSCEQNLNHDAMYWYRQDPGQGLRLIYYSQIVNDFQKGDIAEGYSVSREKKESFPLTVTSAQKNPTAFYLCASRQPPGEAFFGQGTRLTVV.

The gene calls are TRBV19 and TRBJ1-2; no clear D gene. CDR1 is LNHDA and CDR2 is SQIVND in the germline V gene (reference sequence). With 6 bases removed from V and 6 bases from J, the gap between germline ends came to 14 bases. The CDR3 extends over 13 amino acids. The CDR3 is CASRAGEADGYTF. For the CDR3, the DNA is TGTGCCAGTAGAGCCGGAGAGGCAGATGGCTACACCTTC. The full variable domain, in which reference TRBV19 and TRBJ1-2 provide the parts outside the CDR3, is DGGITQSPKYLFRKEGQNVTLSCEQNLNHDAMYWYRQDPGQGLRLIYYSQIVNDFQKGDIAEGYSVSREKKESFPLTVTSAQKNPTAFYLCASRAGEADGYTFGSGTRLTVV.

CDR3 amino acids: CASSERTRAVLEQYF. The CDR3 DNA reads TGTGCCAGCAGTGAGCGGACGAGGGCGGTACTCGAGCAGTACTTC. The rearrangement joins TRBV25-1 to TRBJ2-7; possible D gene TRBD2, 5 bases. The CDR3 runs 15 residues. Germline CDR1 MGHDK, CDR2 SYGVNS. V dropped 3 bases and J dropped 6 bases, with 18 bases sitting between them.

The chain carries TRBV4-1 and TRBJ2-1; 11 positions agree with TRBD1. Per the germline V gene, CDR1 is MGHRA and CDR2 is YSYEKL. CDR3 length equals 18 residues. The junction had 11 bases not matched to a gene; V was cut back by 3 bases and J by 4 bases. The DNA for the CDR3 is TGCGCCAGCAGCCAGGATCTGGACAGGGGGCTAGGGTACAATGAGCAGTTCTTC. This sequence encodes CASSQDLDRGLGYNEQFF.

The V and J genes are TRBV10-3 and TRBJ2-5; TRBD2 might be the D (5 bases). This CDR3 contains 14 residues. The V end lost 6 bases, the J end lost 2 bases, and 13 bases lay between the germline ends. Looked up from germline, CDR1 is ENHRY and CDR2 is SYGVKD. The CDR3 is CAIRMDLAQETQYF. As DNA, the CDR3 is TGTGCCATCAGGATGGACTTGGCGCAAGAGACCCAGTACTTC.

V gene TRBV5-1 combines with J gene TRBJ2-7, with 9 bases lining up with TRBD2. The CDR3 spans 15 residues. V lost 2 bases, J lost 0 bases, and 3 bases stayed unmatched. From germline, CDR1 is SGHRS and CDR2 YFSETQ. The CDR3 region is CASSLAGGFSYEQYF. CDR3 coding DNA: TGCGCCAGCAGCTTAGCGGGGGGATTCTCCTACGAGCAGTACTTC. The complete variable domain, with remaining parts taken from reference TRBV5-1 and TRBJ2-7, reads KAGVTQTPRYLIKTRGQQVTLSCSPISGHRSVSWYQQTPGQGLQFLFEYFSETQRNKGNFPGRFSGRQFSNSRSEMNVSTLELGDSALYLCASSLAGGFSYEQYFGPGTRLTVT.

The J gene is TRBJ1-1, the V gene TRBV4-1; D unresolved. Germline lookup yields CDR1 MGHRA and CDR2 YSYEKL. The CDR3 contains 14 residues. The ends were cut back, 1 base at V and 6 bases at J, with 12 bases in the middle. The CDR3 DNA reads as TGCGCCAGCAGCCAAGTTCCCGGCGGAGCTGAAGCTTTCTTT. Translated: CASSQVPGGAEAFF.

The V and J genes are TRBV5-4 and TRBJ2-1, with 9 bases matching TRBD2. Germline V gene sequence: CDR1 SGHNT, CDR2 YYREEE (reference sequence). The CDR3 runs to 15 residues. The junction had 3 bases not matched to a gene; V was cut back by 0 bases and J by 5 bases. The CDR3 DNA is TGTGCCAGCAGCTTGGGCGGGGGGGCAGACAATGAGCAGTTCTTC. This sequence encodes CASSLGGGADNEQFF.